This T cell receptor beta chain was obtained from a study of cytomegalovirus exposure and HLA in healthy donors. Study-level findings and limits: Researchers catalogued over 150 TCR beta chains as cytomegalovirus-associated. Sequencing depth across donors, presence/absence analyses assumed, was roughly uniform.

A word on this clone: Its antigen is as yet unknown.

Per the germline V gene, CDR1 is MGHRA and CDR2 is YSYEKL. Between the trimmed V and J ends, which lost 0 bases and 4 bases, there was a span of 7 bases. The CDR3 covers 13 residues. Researchers ran the PCR with 60 Vbeta and 13 Jbeta primers. Some clones are missing from TCRdb's copy, which holds only in-frame ones; the method was immunoSEQ multiplex PCR. The sample contains approximately 160,000 clones, about 80% of which appear only once. The clonotype was recovered from a girl under 18 in good health and CMV-seropositive. Sequencing used PBMCs. The chain is built from TRBV4-1 and TRBJ2-7; the D is unclear. This CDR3 is CASSQEYSYEQYF. CDR3 DNA sequence: TGCGCCAGCAGCCAAGAGTACAGTTACGAGCAGTACTTC.